Below are 6 T cell receptor beta chains sequenced from a single sample in a study of CD8 T cells in Susac syndrome. It was with random hexamers that about 0.45 to 1 ug RNA was reverse transcribed. TCRdb reprocessed the immunoSEQ multiplex PCR reads via MiXCR and lists one record per CDR3 protein. This sample yields some 77,000 distinct CDR3 sequences, of which about 92% are seen a single time; less than 0.19% belongs to the top ten. Sequencing used CD4+ T cells from PBMCs. These receptors were obtained from a human donor with Susac syndrome.

The rearrangement links TRBV5-1 to TRBJ2-2; D gene ambiguous. Per germline, CDR1 SGHRS and CDR2 YFSETQ. The CDR3 is 13 residues long. V was shortened by 2 bases and J by 6 bases, with 8 bases between the two germline ends. The CDR3 DNA reads as TGCGCCAGCAGCTTAAGGGTCCCCGGGGAGCTGTTTTTT. The encoded protein is CASSLRVPGELFF.

The chain couples TRBV6-5 to TRBJ2-7; 8 nucleotides match TRBD1. From germline, CDR1 is MNHEY and CDR2 SVGAGI. The CDR3 totals 13 residues. Trimming cost V 6 bases and J 3 bases; bases outside gene matches: 4. The DNA for the CDR3 is TGTGCCAGCAGGAAAGACAGGGGCTACGAGCAGTACTTC. Translated: CASRKDRGYEQYF.

The chain links TRBV5-1 to TRBJ2-2; TRBD1 matches at 9 bases. In germline, CDR1 is SGHRS, CDR2 YFSETQ. The V gene end was trimmed by 8 bases and the J gene end by 2 bases; junction bases not matched to a gene: 7. The CDR3 is 15 amino acids. The CDR3 DNA reads as TGCGCCAGTACAAGGGACAGGGTTAACACCGGGGAGCTGTTTTTT. It yields the protein CASTRDRVNTGELFF. Using reference TRBV5-1 and TRBJ2-2 for the parts outside the CDR3, the full variable domain is KAGVTQTPRYLIKTRGQQVTLSCSPISGHRSVSWYQQTPGQGLQFLFEYFSETQRNKGNFPGRFSGRQFSNSRSEMNVSTLELGDSALYLCASTRDRVNTGELFFGEGSRLTVL.

The V call is TRBV7-9, the J call TRBJ1-1, with TRBD1 as a possible D gene (6 bases). Trimming took off 5 bases at V and 0 bases at J, with 13 bases between the two ends. Germline CDR1 and CDR2: SEHNR and FQNEAQ (reference sequence). The CDR3 loop spans 15 amino acids. The CDR3 reads CASSKNGTLNTEAFF. In DNA, the CDR3 is TGTGCCAGCAGCAAGAACGGGACACTGAACACTGAAGCTTTCTTT.

The chain joins TRBV20-1 to TRBJ2-5; TRBD1 is a possible D gene (6 bases). The ends were cut back, 0 bases at V and 4 bases at J, with 12 bases in the middle. Germline V gene lookup returns CDR1 DFQATT and CDR2 SNEGSKA (reference sequence). The CDR3 runs 14 residues. The CDR3 loop reads CSARDRTRGETQYF. The CDR3 DNA is TGCAGTGCTAGAGATAGAACCAGGGGAGAGACCCAGTACTTC.

V and J are TRBV3-1 and TRBJ2-3; the match to TRBD2 covers 9 bases. The trim removed 1 base at V and 2 bases at J, leaving 7 bases unmatched. This CDR3 has 17 residues. From germline, CDR1 is LGHDT and CDR2 YNNKEL (reference sequence). For the CDR3, the DNA is TGTGCCAGCAGCCAAGTTGGCCGGACTAGCGCCACAGATACGCAGTATTTT. This codes for CASSQVGRTSATDTQYF.